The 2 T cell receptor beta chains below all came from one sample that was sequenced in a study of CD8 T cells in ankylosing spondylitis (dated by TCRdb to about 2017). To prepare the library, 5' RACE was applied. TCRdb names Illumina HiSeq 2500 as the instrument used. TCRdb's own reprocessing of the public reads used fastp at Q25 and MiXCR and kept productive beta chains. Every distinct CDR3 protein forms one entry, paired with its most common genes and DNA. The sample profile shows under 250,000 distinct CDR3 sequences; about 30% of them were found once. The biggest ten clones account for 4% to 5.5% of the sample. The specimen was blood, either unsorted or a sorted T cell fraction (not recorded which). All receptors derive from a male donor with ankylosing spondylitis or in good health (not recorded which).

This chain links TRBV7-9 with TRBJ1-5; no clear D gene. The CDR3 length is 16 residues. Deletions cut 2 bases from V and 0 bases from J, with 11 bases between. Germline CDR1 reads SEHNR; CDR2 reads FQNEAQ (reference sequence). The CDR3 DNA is TGTGCCAGCAGCTTAACAGAAACCTCTAGCAATCAGCCCCAGCATTTT. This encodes CASSLTETSSNQPQHF.

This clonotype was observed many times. As DNA, the CDR3 is TGCAGTGCTGGGGGGGGGACAGGGATAAACGAGCAGTACTTC. This gives the protein CSAGGGTGINEQYF. The rearrangement uses TRBV20-1 and TRBJ2-7, with TRBD1 identical over 9 bases. From germline, CDR1 is DFQATT and CDR2 SNEGSKA (reference sequence). The V and J ends lost 5 bases and 5 bases, in that order; junction bases with no gene match: 10. The CDR3 consists of 14 residues.